A single sample is the source of the 28 T cell receptor beta chains below, sequenced in a study of OX40 agonist ivuxolimab in advanced cancers. Libraries were prepared by immunoSEQ multiplex PCR; TCRdb keeps only in-frame clonotypes and omits some of them. The profile shows 60,000 to 95,000 clones, over 75% of them singletons. Sequences were derived from CD4+ or CD8+ T cells sorted from blood, sampled in a trial of the OX40 agonist ivuxolimab. The receptors were sampled from an adult with an advanced solid tumor such as melanoma, head and neck, liver or kidney cancer.

This chain joins TRBV5-1 and TRBJ1-5; 10 bases map to TRBD1. This CDR3 comprises 15 residues. V shed 4 bases, J shed 6 bases, and the junction held 7 bases outside the gene matches. Germline V gives CDR1 SGHRS, CDR2 YFSETQ. The CDR3 sequence is CASSVGTGVAQPQHF. CDR3 bases: TGCGCCAGCAGCGTAGGGACAGGGGTGGCTCAGCCCCAGCATTTT. Supplemented by reference TRBV5-1 and TRBJ1-5, the full variable domain reads KAGVTQTPRYLIKTRGQQVTLSCSPISGHRSVSWYQQTPGQGLQFLFEYFSETQRNKGNFPGRFSGRQFSNSRSEMNVSTLELGDSALYLCASSVGTGVAQPQHFGDGTRLSIL.

J is TRBJ1-5 and V is TRBV19; D might be TRBD1 (6 bases). V was pared by 6 bases and J by 7 bases, with 16 bases between. The CDR3 consists of 14 residues. Germline CDR1 and CDR2: LNHDA and SQIVND (reference sequence). The CDR3 DNA is TGTGCCAGTAGCGGGGGCATGGGCTCACAGCCCCAGCATTTT. Its translation: CASSGGMGSQPQHF.

The chain joins TRBV4-3 to TRBJ2-4; D unclear. The CDR3 sequence is 15 residues long. Trimming left V 0 bases short and J 6 bases short, with 12 bases between. CDR1 and CDR2 from the germline V gene are LGHNA and YSLEER. The CDR3 loop reads CASSQDRVHRNIQYF. DNA for the CDR3: TGCGCCAGCAGCCAAGATAGGGTCCACAGAAACATTCAGTACTTC.

The chain carries TRBV14 and TRBJ1-1; 8 bases line up with TRBD1. Trimming took 3 bases from V and 5 from J; bases not matched to a gene: 11. This CDR3 has 16 amino acids. Germline CDR1 and CDR2: SGHDN and FVKESK. Here the CDR3 reads CASSHIGQGLGTEAFF. In DNA form, the CDR3 reads TGTGCCAGCAGCCATATAGGACAGGGCCTAGGAACTGAAGCTTTCTTT.

The genes are TRBV7-6 and TRBJ2-3; 7 positions agree with TRBD2. The V segment lost 3 bases and the J segment 0 bases; nucleotides outside the gene matches: 3. Germline V lookup: CDR1 SGHVS, CDR2 FNYEAQ. CDR3 size: 15 residues. CDR3 bases: TGTGCCAGCAGCTTCCTGGGGGGGAGCACAGATACGCAGTATTTT. Translated, it gives CASSFLGGSTDTQYF.

In its sample, this clone was seen once. The V call is TRBV7-9, the J call TRBJ2-5; D perhaps matches TRBD1 (6 bases). This CDR3 comprises 15 residues. CDR1 is SEHNR, CDR2 FQNEAQ, per germline (reference sequence). Trimming shortened V by 3 bases and J by 5 bases, and 16 bases separated the two germline ends. The CDR3 here is CASSFYIQGRETQYF. In DNA form, the CDR3 reads TGTGCCAGCAGCTTTTATATACAGGGCCGGGAGACCCAGTACTTC.

This chain links TRBV6-1 with TRBJ1-1; a weak D match, TRBD1 (6 bases). V was pared by 8 bases and J by 6 bases, with 10 bases between. Germline V lookup: CDR1 MNHNS, CDR2 SASEGT. This CDR3 is built from 11 residues. Here the CDR3 DNA reads TGTGCCAGCTGGGGGCGCGCTGAAGCTTTCTTT. Amino acids: CASWGRAEAFF.

This clone has more than one count but fewer than ten. The CDR3 nucleotides are TGTGCCAGCAGCTTGAGCGGGGGGGCCTACAATGAGCAGTTCTTC. Translated, it gives CASSLSGGAYNEQFF. The chain links TRBV7-6 to TRBJ2-1, with 10 nucleotides matching TRBD2. Germline V lookup: CDR1 SGHVS, CDR2 FNYEAQ. With V trimmed by 3 bases and J by 2 bases, 1 base remained unmatched. The CDR3 has 15 amino acids.

This clone has just one count. V gene TRBV7-9 combines with J gene TRBJ2-7, with D hard to call. CDR1 is SEHNR and CDR2 is FQNEAQ in the germline V gene (reference sequence). V dropped 3 bases and J dropped 0 bases, with 12 bases sitting between them. CDR3 length: 15 residues. This CDR3 is CASSFMDAGSYEQYF. DNA of the CDR3: TGTGCCAGCAGCTTTATGGACGCTGGCTCCTACGAGCAGTACTTC. The entire variable domain, with the rest obtained from reference TRBV7-9 and TRBJ2-7, is as follows: DTGVSQNPRHKITKRGQNVTFRCDPISEHNRLYWYRQTLGQGPEFLTYFQNEAQLEKSRLLSDRFSAERPKGSFSTLEIQRTEQGDSAMYLCASSFMDAGSYEQYFGPGTRLTVT.

This chain joins TRBV29-1 and TRBJ2-3; 11 bases are shared with TRBD2. Looked up from germline, CDR1 is SQVTM and CDR2 is ANQGSEA. The CDR3 covers 13 residues. Trimming at V came to 4 bases and at J to 14 bases, leaving 11 bases not matched to a gene. CDR3 bases: TGCAGCGTTGTGGGACTAGCGGAGGGCCGGTCGTATTTT. Its translation is CSVVGLAEGRSYF.

The chain uses TRBV5-1 and TRBJ1-2, with D tentatively TRBD1 (5 bases). CDR3 length: 16 amino acids. V dropped 1 base and J dropped 10 bases, with 23 bases sitting between them. Germline CDR1 and CDR2: SGHRS and YFSETQ. The CDR3 protein is CASSLSSGGSPSDYTF. The CDR3 DNA is TGCGCCAGCAGCTTGAGTTCGGGGGGAAGCCCTTCGGACTACACCTTC. The full variable domain, its missing parts supplied by reference TRBV5-1 and TRBJ1-2, is KAGVTQTPRYLIKTRGQQVTLSCSPISGHRSVSWYQQTPGQGLQFLFEYFSETQRNKGNFPGRFSGRQFSNSRSEMNVSTLELGDSALYLCASSLSSGGSPSDYTFGSGTRLTVV.

This chain uses TRBV7-3 with TRBJ2-7; TRBD2 matches 7 bases. From germline, CDR1 is SGHTA and CDR2 FQGTGA. Trimming cost V 5 bases and J 6 bases; bases outside gene matches: 10. This CDR3 has 14 amino acids. DNA of the CDR3: TGTGCCAGCAGCCTGGGAGGGTCAGGGTTCGAGCAGTACTTC. Its translation: CASSLGGSGFEQYF.

V is TRBV2 and J is TRBJ2-7, with TRBD1 identical over 9 bases. V was pared by 6 bases and J by 1 base, with 10 bases of the junction left unmatched. This CDR3 spans 16 amino acids. Germline V gene sequence: CDR1 SNHLY, CDR2 FYNNEI. The CDR3 DNA follows: TGTGCCAGCAGGATTGACGCCGGACAGGGGTCCTACGAGCAGTACTTC. It encodes CASRIDAGQGSYEQYF.

This chain links TRBV6-9 with TRBJ2-2; no firm D call. CDR3 length equals 13 residues. Germline V gives CDR1 MNHGY, CDR2 SVAAGI. The V end lost 5 bases, the J end lost 6 bases, and 10 bases lay between the germline ends. The CDR3 reads CASSPSLSGELFF. CDR3 DNA sequence: TGTGCCAGCAGTCCCTCTCTATCCGGGGAGCTGTTTTTT.

The chain carries TRBV5-1 and TRBJ2-7; 12 positions agree with TRBD1. From germline, CDR1 is SGHRS and CDR2 YFSETQ. The trim removed 7 bases at V and 5 bases at J, leaving 10 bases unmatched. This CDR3 region has 15 residues. CDR3 coding DNA: TGCGCCAGCGGGCTGGGGACAGGGGGCCTCGACGAGCAGTACTTC. It translates to CASGLGTGGLDEQYF.

The chain is built from TRBV7-3 and TRBJ1-6; TRBD1 aligns across 8 bases. Germline assignment: CDR1 SGHTA and CDR2 FQGTGA. The CDR3 has 15 amino acids. Losses at the gene ends were 0 bases for V and 7 bases for J; bases not matched to a gene: 2. CDR3 DNA sequence: TGTGCCAGCAGCTTAACCGGGACAGGCAATTCACCCCTCCACTTT. Translated, it gives CASSLTGTGNSPLHF. Together with reference TRBV7-3 and TRBJ1-6, the CDR3 gives the full variable domain: GAGVSQTPSNKVTEKGKYVELRCDPISGHTALYWYRQSLGQGPEFLIYFQGTGAADDSGLPNDRFFAVRPEGSVSTLKIQRTERGDSAVYLCASSLTGTGNSPLHFGNGTRLTVT.

This clone has a handful of counts. This rearrangement joins TRBV19 to TRBJ2-2; 9 bases are shared with TRBD2. Trimming removed 2 bases from V and 3 bases from J; junction bases left unmatched: 10. Germline loops: CDR1 LNHDA, CDR2 SQIVND (reference sequence). This CDR3 has 18 amino acids. The CDR3 spells CASSIRLIAGADTGELFF. In DNA form, the CDR3 reads TGTGCCAGTAGTATACGTCTGATAGCGGGGGCCGACACCGGGGAGCTGTTTTTT.

The chain has TRBV7-2 and TRBJ1-1; D perhaps matches TRBD1 (5 bases). The length of the CDR3 is 12 residues. Germline CDR1 and CDR2: SGHTA and FQGNSA. Trimming removed 5 bases from V and 5 bases from J, with 9 bases in between. CDR3 DNA sequence: TGTGCCAGCAGCACTGGGGGAACTGAAGCTTTCTTT. Its protein is CASSTGGTEAFF. The full variable domain, with the rest looked up from reference TRBV7-2 and TRBJ1-1, is GAGVSQSPSNKVTEKGKDVELRCDPISGHTALYWYRQSLGQGLEFLIYFQGNSAPDKSGLPSDRFSAERTGGSVSTLTIQRTQQEDSAVYLCASSTGGTEAFFGQGTRLTVV.

This clone showed up just a few times. The chain joins TRBV6-5 to TRBJ2-7, with D hard to call. Germline V gene sequence: CDR1 MNHEY, CDR2 SVGAGI. V lost 5 bases and J lost 0, with 11 bases in between. The CDR3 is made up of 14 amino acids. The CDR3 DNA follows: TGTGCCAGCAGTCTGACCGCGAGCTCCTACGAGCAGTACTTC. Encoded protein: CASSLTASSYEQYF.

This chain uses TRBV14 with TRBJ1-4; 8 bases fit TRBD1. Unmatched junction bases numbered 7, after V lost 2 bases and J lost 8 bases. Germline values: CDR1 SGHDN, CDR2 FVKESK. The CDR3 sequence is 15 residues long. Here the CDR3 DNA reads TGTGCCAGCAGCCAATGGACAGGGTTGGGCGAAAAACTGTTTTTT. Residues: CASSQWTGLGEKLFF.

This chain uses TRBV10-3 with TRBJ1-2, with 8 bases fitting TRBD1. The length of the CDR3 is 14 residues. Trimming at V came to 6 bases and at J to 8 bases, leaving 11 bases not matched to a gene. The V gene's germline CDR1 is ENHRY and CDR2 SYGVKD. Here the CDR3 DNA reads TGTGCCATCAGCCTAGGACAGGGCGCGAACGGCTACACCTTC. Its protein is CAISLGQGANGYTF.

This clone appeared a few times. V usage is TRBV5-1 and J usage is TRBJ1-1, with a possible D match to TRBD1 (5 bases). Germline V lookup: CDR1 SGHRS, CDR2 YFSETQ. The CDR3 loop spans 14 amino acids. Trimming shortened V by 4 bases and J by 2 bases, and 12 bases separated the two germline ends. The chain's CDR3 is CASSIRQTNTEAFF. CDR3 nucleotide sequence: TGCGCCAGCAGCATTAGACAGACAAACACTGAAGCTTTCTTT.

The chain carries TRBV19 and TRBJ1-1; D is undetermined. V lost 1 base and J lost 1, with 10 bases in between. The CDR3 length is 15 residues. Germline lookup yields CDR1 LNHDA and CDR2 SQIVND (reference sequence). The CDR3 DNA is TGTGCCAGTAGTATAGCAGCTAGAGGGAACACTGAAGCTTTCTTT. Translation gives CASSIAARGNTEAFF. Filled out from reference TRBV19 and TRBJ1-1, the complete variable domain reads DGGITQSPKYLFRKEGQNVTLSCEQNLNHDAMYWYRQDPGQGLRLIYYSQIVNDFQKGDIAEGYSVSREKKESFPLTVTSAQKNPTAFYLCASSIAARGNTEAFFGQGTRLTVV.

V usage is TRBV19 and J usage is TRBJ1-4, with unresolved D. Trimming stripped 5 bases from V and 8 bases from J, with 9 bases between. Germline-derived CDR1 and CDR2 are LNHDA and SQIVND (reference sequence). This CDR3 has 12 amino acids. CDR3 DNA sequence: TGTGCCAGTAGTGCCGATGGGGAAAAACTGTTTTTT. The encoded protein is CASSADGEKLFF. Full variable domain (outside the CDR3, taken from reference TRBV19 and TRBJ1-4): DGGITQSPKYLFRKEGQNVTLSCEQNLNHDAMYWYRQDPGQGLRLIYYSQIVNDFQKGDIAEGYSVSREKKESFPLTVTSAQKNPTAFYLCASSADGEKLFFGSGTQLSVL.

The V call is TRBV7-8, the J call TRBJ1-5, with D unresolved. The CDR3 sequence is 12 residues long. Germline V lookup: CDR1 SGHVS, CDR2 FQNEAQ. Trimming took 5 bases from V and 9 from J, leaving 11 bases between them. The CDR3, as DNA: TGTGCCAGCAGCCCCTTCGCAGGGCCCCAGCATTTT. Amino acid sequence: CASSPFAGPQHF.

The chain recombines TRBV6-5 with TRBJ2-7; D might be TRBD1 or TRBD2, each matching 5 bases. This CDR3 contains 14 residues. Between the trimmed V and J ends, which lost 0 bases and 7 bases, there was a span of 13 bases. Per germline, CDR1 MNHEY and CDR2 SVGAGI. CDR3 amino acids: CASSYSRGEGEQYF. The CDR3 DNA sequence: TGTGCCAGCAGTTACTCTCGGGGCGAAGGGGAGCAGTACTTC.

The chain employs TRBV29-1 and TRBJ2-1; the D gene could be TRBD1 or TRBD2 (5 bases each). The V end was cut by 4 bases, the J end by 2 bases, with 9 bases between. The CDR3 is made up of 13 amino acids. The germline gives CDR1 SQVTM, CDR2 ANQGSEA. CDR3 nucleotides: TGCAGCGTTGGAGGGGACGCCTACAATGAGCAGTTCTTC. This sequence encodes CSVGGDAYNEQFF.

The rearrangement joins TRBV7-9 to TRBJ2-1, with 8 bases that match TRBD2. This CDR3 has 16 residues. Germline CDR1 SEHNR, CDR2 FQNEAQ (reference sequence). Losses at the gene ends were 5 bases for V and 2 bases for J; bases not matched to a gene: 8. Here the CDR3 reads CASSRSGDETYNEQFF. The CDR3 coding sequence is TGTGCCAGCAGCCGTAGCGGGGATGAAACCTACAATGAGCAGTTCTTC.